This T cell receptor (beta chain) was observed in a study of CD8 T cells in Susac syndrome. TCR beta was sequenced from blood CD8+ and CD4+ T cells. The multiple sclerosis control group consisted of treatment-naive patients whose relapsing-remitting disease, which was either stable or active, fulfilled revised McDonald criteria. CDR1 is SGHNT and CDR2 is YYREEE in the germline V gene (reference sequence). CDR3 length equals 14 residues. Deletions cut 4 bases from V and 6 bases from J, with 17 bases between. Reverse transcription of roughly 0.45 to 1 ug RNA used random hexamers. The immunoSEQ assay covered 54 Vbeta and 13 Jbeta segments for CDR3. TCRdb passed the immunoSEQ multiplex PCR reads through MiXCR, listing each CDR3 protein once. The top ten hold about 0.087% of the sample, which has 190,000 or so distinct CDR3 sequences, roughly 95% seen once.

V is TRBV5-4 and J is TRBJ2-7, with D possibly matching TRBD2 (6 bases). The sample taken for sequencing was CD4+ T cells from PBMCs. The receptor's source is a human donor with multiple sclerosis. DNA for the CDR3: TGTGCCAGCAGCGGAAGCCTAGCGTCGGGCGAGCAGTACTTC. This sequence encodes CASSGSLASGEQYF.